This entry features one T cell receptor (beta chain) sequence. This sample was included in a study of control samples from healthy donors and cancer patients. CDR1 MNHEY and CDR2 SVGAGI come from the germline V gene. Trimming stripped 8 bases from V and 3 bases from J, with 15 bases between. CDR3 length: 14 residues. The repertoire was sequenced with immunoSEQ multiplex PCR; TCRdb's copy has only in-frame clones and lacks some. The data contain roughly 130,000 clones, about 93% of them singletons. The origin of this receptor is a man between 50 and 59 years old with head and neck cancer. Source material: PBMCs. The genes are TRBV6-5 and TRBJ2-3; D is possibly TRBD1 (5 bases). The CDR3 region has the DNA TGTGCCAGCGGACCATTGGGGCGGACAGATACGCAGTATTTT. It specifies CASGPLGRTDTQYF.